Listed below are T cell receptor beta chains from one sample, sequenced in a study of Graves' ophthalmopathy and Graves' hyperthyroidism. TCRdb re-analysed the multiplex PCR reads in MiXCR, keeping a single row per CDR3 protein. The sample shows 300,000 or so distinct CDR3 sequences, roughly 16% of them seen only once. The sample comprised peripheral blood. Source of these receptors: an adult man with Graves' ophthalmopathy. Each CDR3 is given with its conserved first and last residue. Fields, in order: clone size, D gene, V gene, J gene, CDR3 length, CDR3 protein, CDR3 DNA. D genes are given only for firm matches. Some rows mark clone size as missing; the rest say once, few, many or name a class of expanded clone.

size: many
D: .
V: TRBV29-1
J: TRBJ2-7
length: 11
CDR3: CSVIQAYEQYF
DNA: TGCAGCGTCATTCAGGCCTACGAGCAGTACTTC

size: few
D: TRBD2
V: TRBV12-3/TRBV12-4
J: TRBJ2-5
length: 14
CDR3: CASITAGGQETQYF
DNA: TGTGCCAGCATTACCGCGGGGGGACAAGAGACTCAGTACTTC

size: many
D: TRBD2
V: TRBV6-1
J: TRBJ2-5
length: 15
CDR3: CASSETPSGQETQYF
DNA: TGTGCCAGCAGTGAAACGCCTAGCGGACAAGAGACCCAGTACTTC

size: .
D: TRBD2
V: TRBV24-1
J: TRBJ2-2
length: 17
CDR3: CATSDPQTSGETGELFF
DNA: TGTGCCACCAGTGACCCGCAGACTAGCGGAGAAACCGGGGAGCTGTTTTTT

size: many
D: .
V: TRBV4-2
J: TRBJ1-2
length: 13
CDR3: CASSHPGDYGYTF
DNA: TGTGCCAGCAGCCATCCCGGAGACTATGGCTACACCTTC

size: many
D: TRBD2
V: TRBV15
J: TRBJ2-5
length: 17
CDR3: CATSTIAGVFPGETQYF
DNA: TGTGCCACCAGCACAATAGCGGGAGTTTTCCCTGGGGAGACCCAGTACTTC

size: many
D: TRBD1
V: TRBV6-5
J: TRBJ1-1
length: 14
CDR3: CASSYVGGGDEAFF
DNA: TGTGCCAGCAGTTACGTAGGGGGCGGGGATGAAGCTTTCTTT

size: many
D: .
V: TRBV6-2/TRBV6-3
J: TRBJ2-1
length: 14
CDR3: CASSLGPEGDEQFF
DNA: TGTGCCAGCAGTCTCGGGCCGGAGGGCGATGAGCAGTTCTTC

size: .
D: TRBD2
V: TRBV28
J: TRBJ2-5
length: 15
CDR3: CASSRMQGSGKTQYF
DNA: TGTGCCAGCAGCCGGATGCAAGGGAGCGGGAAGACCCAGTACTTC

size: once
D: .
V: TRBV12-3/TRBV12-4
J: TRBJ2-2
length: 13
CDR3: CASSLSTTGELFF
DNA: TGTGCCAGCAGTTTAAGCACCACCGGGGAGCTGTTTTTT

size: many
D: TRBD1
V: TRBV6-5
J: TRBJ2-7
length: 18
CDR3: CASSYYPPDRGLRYEQYF
DNA: TGTGCCAGCAGTTACTATCCCCCCGACAGGGGTCTGCGCTACGAGCAGTACTTC